What follows is one T cell receptor beta chain and its context. The data belong to a study of blood T cell repertoires in COVID-19. Looking at the study overall: PBMCs, B-cell-depleted T cells, or T cells provided the cDNA or gDNA that made up the material.

Cohort 3 donors were reported recovered after two negative PCRs, clearance, or symptom resolution. Per germline, CDR1 MNHEY and CDR2 SVGAGI. V gave up 7 bases and J gave up 4 bases; unmatched junction bases: 10. This CDR3 contains 14 residues. Assay used: immunoSEQ multiplex PCR; TCRdb lists only in-frame clones, some missing. Of some 390,000 clones in the sample, roughly 89% were seen once. This clonotype originated in a woman in her 30s who had recovered from COVID-19. This sequence joins TRBV6-5 and TRBJ2-7; 7 nucleotides align to TRBD1. The material sequenced was PBMCs or T cells enriched from blood (not recorded which). This CDR3 is CASNKDRALYEQYF. As DNA, the CDR3 is TGTGCCAGCAACAAAGACAGGGCACTGTACGAGCAGTACTTC.